This T cell receptor (beta chain) was sequenced for a study of T cells after yellow fever vaccination (dated by TCRdb to the late 2010s). About the study as a whole: The SMART-Seq v4 Ultra Low Input RNA kit was used to prepare libraries from fractions with low cell numbers. Bulk TCR alpha and beta repertoires were sequenced longitudinally to track T-cell clones before and after primary and booster YFV17D yellow fever vaccination. The cohort comprised two healthy male donors, one aged 18 to 30 and one aged 30 to 40 years. Blood was collected at multiple timepoints before and after primary and secondary immunization, and bulk PBMC replicates and cell subsets were isolated.

Sequencer: Illumina NovaSeq 6000. TCR cDNA was synthesized by 5'RACE template switching, through which a universal primer site and unique molecular identifiers were introduced. Priming of cDNA synthesis was performed from both the TCR alpha and TCR beta constant segments. Library amplification used two PCR steps, and the second PCR step added sample barcodes and sequencing adapters. Sequencing of libraries was performed on Illumina HiSeq 2500 (2x100 bp) or NovaSeq (2x150 bp). The original methods were these. MIGEC handled demultiplexing of reads and collapsing into UMI consensus sequences, while MiXCR performed V(D)J alignment. Vaccine-responding clonotypes were defined with edgeR using replicate PBMC samples, requiring FDR below 0.01 and a log2 fold change above 5 up to day 15. Bulk clonotypes were assigned CD4 or CD8 identity according to which sequenced CD4 or CD8 repertoire held them at higher abundance. TCRdb ran its own pipeline on the public reads, namely fastp trimming at Q25 and MiXCR clone calling, and kept in-frame beta chains. Rows with a matching CDR3 protein are joined into one entry that keeps the most common DNA and genes. It is TCRdb's table, rather than the study itself, that gives the V and J calls and clone size. The sample yields more than 95,000 distinct CDR3 sequences; 8.9% were counted once. 30% to 40% of the sample is taken by the ten largest.

CDR1 MNHNY and CDR2 SVGAGI were looked up in the germline V gene (reference sequence). The CDR3 covers 16 residues, taking in both the cysteine and the phenylalanine. Just the 48-base CDR3 DNA is kept, in frame starting at base 1. V is pruned by 2 bases and J by 1 base, leaving 7 bases of the junction without a gene match. Results the study describes overall, beyond this receptor: Computational filtering was required because FACS-sorted repertoires could contain abundant contaminating clonotypes from the bulk population. Compared with the primary T-cell response, the secondary T-cell response was faster but weaker, reaching its peak on day 5 rather than on day 15. After the booster, most clones that had expanded after primary vaccination were detected again (about 97% of CD4 and 88% of CD8), suggesting broad maintenance of memory. A small fraction of clonotypes showed up in both the CD4 and CD8 compartments, probably as a result of convergent recombination. Because the study included only two donors, the extent to which the findings can be generalized is limited.

The treatment or condition label on this specimen signifies: live attenuated yellow fever vaccine strain. PBMCs were isolated from peripheral blood using a standard Ficoll-Paque protocol. Dynabeads CD4 and CD8 positive selection kits were used to isolate the CD4 and CD8 T-cell fractions. TriZol was used to extract RNA from bulk PBMCs, CD4 and CD8 fractions, and dextramer-positive and dextramer-negative fractions. This clonotype was counted only a few times. The clone's antigen remains unknown. No clone much larger than this one lies a single base away; base qualities are absent. Sequencing used CD8+ T cells sorted from PBMCs, obtained on the day of the yellow fever booster vaccination. The clonotype comes from a man between 18 and 29 years old who received the YFV17D yellow fever vaccine. The receptor chain draws on TRBV6-6 and TRBJ2-5, with 7 bases in between that match TRBD1. The DNA sequence follows: TGTGCCAGCAGTTACCTTCCCGGGACAGTCCAAGAGACCCAGTACTTC. It specifies CASSYLPGTVQETQYF.